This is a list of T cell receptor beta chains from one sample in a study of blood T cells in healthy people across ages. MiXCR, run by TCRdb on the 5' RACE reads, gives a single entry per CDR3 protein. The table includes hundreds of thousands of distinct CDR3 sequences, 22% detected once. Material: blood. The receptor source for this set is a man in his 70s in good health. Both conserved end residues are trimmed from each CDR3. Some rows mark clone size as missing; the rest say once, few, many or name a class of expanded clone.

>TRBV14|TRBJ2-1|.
ASSLLGTESYNEQF
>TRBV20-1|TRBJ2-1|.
SARGPTSPRTYNEQF
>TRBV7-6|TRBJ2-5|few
ASSRGLAGGPFQETQY
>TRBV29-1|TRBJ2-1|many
SVVRGSSISYNEQF
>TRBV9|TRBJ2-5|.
ASSVGASGAYQETQY
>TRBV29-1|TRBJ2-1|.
SVDRGTGYMLGYNEQF
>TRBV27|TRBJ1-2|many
ASRDNYGYT
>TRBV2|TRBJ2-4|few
ASSTGRQAKNIQY
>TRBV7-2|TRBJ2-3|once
ASSLGAGASTDTQY
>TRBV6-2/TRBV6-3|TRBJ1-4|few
ASSGRRATNEKLF
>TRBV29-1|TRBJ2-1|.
SVRGGGYNEQF
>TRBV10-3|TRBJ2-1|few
AISDRGQGYNEQF
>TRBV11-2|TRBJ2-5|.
ASSPRGGGGQETQY
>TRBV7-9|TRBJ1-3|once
SSSLVAGNTIY
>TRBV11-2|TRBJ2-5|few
ASSLGGLAGARGETQY
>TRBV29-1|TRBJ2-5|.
SVEWGRGRKTQY
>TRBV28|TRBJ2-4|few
ASSGPGATKNIQY
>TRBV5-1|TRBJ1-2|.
ASRLAYEGSNYGYT
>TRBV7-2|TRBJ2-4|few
ASSLDAGRRENIQY
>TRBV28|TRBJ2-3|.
ASSSAARGSTDTQY
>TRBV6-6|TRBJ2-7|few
ASRWDGAYEQY
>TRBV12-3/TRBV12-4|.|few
ASSPGRTGWYYEQY
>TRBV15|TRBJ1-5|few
ATSREYNQPQH
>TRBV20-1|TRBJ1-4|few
SAPTDRVNEKLF
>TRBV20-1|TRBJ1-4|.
SARVPGEKLF
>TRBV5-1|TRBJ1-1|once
ASSPWGGMNAEAF
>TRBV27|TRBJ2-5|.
ASSRRVQGQETQY
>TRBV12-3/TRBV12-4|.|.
ASSPQVARTQY
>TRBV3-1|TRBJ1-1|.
ASSQDWGQINTEAF
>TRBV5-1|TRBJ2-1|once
ASSMGRNSYNEQF
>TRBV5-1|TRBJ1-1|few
ASNTVLGDTEAF
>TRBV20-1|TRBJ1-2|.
SAPRGLHGYT
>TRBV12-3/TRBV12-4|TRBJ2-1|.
ASNLLTGDEQF
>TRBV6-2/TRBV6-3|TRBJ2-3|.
ASHEQTQGEHTQY
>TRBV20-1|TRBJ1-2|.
SASEGQGYGYT
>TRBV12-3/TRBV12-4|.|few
ASSWDFLLHEQF
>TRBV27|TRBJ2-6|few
ASRRQGLGSVLT
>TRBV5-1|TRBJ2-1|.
ASSLGLAGGPSSYNEQF
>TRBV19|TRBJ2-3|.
ASSNAGRTDTQY
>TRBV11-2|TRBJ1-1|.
ANSPPGQGNTEAF
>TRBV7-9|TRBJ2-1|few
TSSSQTGGAYNEQF
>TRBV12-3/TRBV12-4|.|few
ASSTSLGYNEQF
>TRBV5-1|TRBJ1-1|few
ASSPSTGPNTEAF